This TCR beta chain was profiled in a study of HIV-infected patients and healthy controls (dated by TCRdb to the mid-2010s). With regard to the full study: Whether deep TCR repertoire sequencing of small blood samples from HIV patients could capture immune perturbation and reconstitution was tested in the study. Overall study outcomes, separate from this receptor: Using whole blood restricted sequencing depth and prevented separating the dynamics of distinct T-cell subpopulations. Comparisons were complicated by unequal numbers of distinct sequences between patients and controls, and rare events from HIV-infected data were overweighted by size-matching. Size-matched repertoire data did not replicate the apparent post-therapy recovery of the Gini index in HIV-infected patients. HIV-infected repertoires had significantly higher mean Gini indices than controls, possibly reflecting oligoclonality. Healthy controls shared more CDR3s between individuals than HIV+ patients, by Jaccard index and by count of highly shared sequences. Compared with controls, HIV-infected patients showed significantly different mean usage of eight alpha and eight beta V genes. Compared with untreated HIV+ repertoires, healthy control repertoires had roughly threefold more distinct CDR3s and higher Shannon diversity. Most CMV-associated CDR3s became more frequent during therapy, although their change was not significant, whereas HIV-associated CDR3s showed a significant decrease in frequency. Processing included only sixteen HIV-infected individuals, and this was regarded by the authors as a major limit on how widely the findings apply. In the samples, alpha-beta chain pairing was left undetermined. The study cohorts differed slightly in age and sex profile, but those differences did not account for the observed differences in diversity. MAIT cell alpha-chain CDR3s were present at high frequency in healthy controls but severely depleted in HIV+ repertoires. The study did not determine donor HLA types.

Whole blood was used without fractionating the cells, so the repertoire represented all peripheral T cells without sorting. Ten uninfected healthy donors were sampled as controls, and four of these ten donors were sampled twice approximately three months apart. For RNA extraction, about 2.5 ml of peripheral blood was collected into Tempus tubes. Residual genomic DNA was removed with the TURBO-DNase kit and globin mRNA was depleted with GLOBINclear. CDR1 PRHDT and CDR2 FYEKMQ were looked up in the germline V gene (reference sequence). Counted from cysteine to phenylalanine, this CDR3 has 17 amino acids. CDR3 DNA only is kept here, 51 bases in frame from base 1. The germline V and J ends show losses of 5 bases and 0 bases respectively, and no gene match explains 8 bases of the junction. This clonotype was seen ten or more times. Its antigen specificity is not known. No qualities accompany the bases; no much larger clone lies one base away.

400 to 550 ng RNA was reverse transcribed with SuperScript III using primers against the alpha and beta constant regions. Separate libraries for the alpha and beta chains were generated through chain-specific third strand synthesis that incorporated multiplexing indices. To avoid primer bias, the protocol used one single primer pair to amplify every rearrangement within a chain, and the protocol also attached molecular barcodes to each cDNA molecule. Purified cDNA was joined by T4 RNA Ligase 1 to a 5' RACE adapter carrying a random hexamer and the SP2 sequencing primer site. Second strand synthesis was primed from the SP2 site with Phusion polymerase, using slow temperature ramps to favor optimal annealing. The 12-nucleotide barcode on each molecule comprised two random hexamer sequences, both introduced before amplification and concatenated. A brief initial PCR introduced P5 and P7 adapter elements together with a second index, and a roughly 25-cycle amplification PCR using P5s and P7 primers was subsequently performed. The libraries went through approximately 25 PCR cycles in total, were quantified on a Qubit, were sized on a Bioanalyzer, and were diluted to around 3.7 nM. Sequencing of the normalized libraries was performed on an Illumina MiSeq with 2 x 250 paired-end kits. Reverse transcription reactions underwent purification over MinElute columns, with elution into around 9.4 ul Tris-Cl. Adapter ligations were incubated for 20 to 25 hours at 16 degrees C and subsequently purified with AMPure XP beads at a 1:1 ratio. Concerning the study's data processing: A modified Decombinator processed the demultiplexed FASTQ files and output V, J, insert and barcode information. Any sequence that shared a barcode yet differed from the dominant sequence was discarded as an error, and the number of original cDNA molecules was estimated by counting barcodes clustered at Levenshtein distance 3. Downstream analyses used R packages ineq, vegan, igraph and RCytoscape, with IMGT nomenclature and CDR3 definitions. V gene usage was calculated across distinct sequences, with every TCR tallied a single time to avoid skew from clonal expansion. Within a donor, similarity networks joined unique CDR3 amino acid sequences in every case where two of them were separated by a single Levenshtein edit. The authors compiled published HIV-specific CDR3s (around 90 alpha, several hundred beta) and CMV-specific CDR3s (roughly 12 alpha, fewer than 300 beta) and searched for them in the repertoires. Random subsampling to size-matched repertoires demonstrated that the decreased diversity in patients did not result from their lower sequence numbers. TCRdb reanalyzed the raw reads on its own, using fastp at Q25 for trimming and MiXCR for clone calling, and kept in-frame beta chains. CDR3 protein sequences are deduplicated, and each keeps its most common genes and DNA. Clone size and V and J calls follow TCRdb, not the original study. Across this sample there are about 11,000 distinct CDR3 sequences, with under 6.5% seen only once. 3% to 4.5% of the sample comes from the top ten.

The sequenced material came from blood. The chain couples TRBV13 to TRBJ2-7; TRBD2 fits 12 bases in the junction. This sequence was found in an adult in good health. CDR3 loop: CASSLTSGGKSSYEQYF. The sequenced DNA: TGTGCCAGCAGCCTAACTAGCGGGGGGAAGAGCTCCTACGAGCAGTACTTC.